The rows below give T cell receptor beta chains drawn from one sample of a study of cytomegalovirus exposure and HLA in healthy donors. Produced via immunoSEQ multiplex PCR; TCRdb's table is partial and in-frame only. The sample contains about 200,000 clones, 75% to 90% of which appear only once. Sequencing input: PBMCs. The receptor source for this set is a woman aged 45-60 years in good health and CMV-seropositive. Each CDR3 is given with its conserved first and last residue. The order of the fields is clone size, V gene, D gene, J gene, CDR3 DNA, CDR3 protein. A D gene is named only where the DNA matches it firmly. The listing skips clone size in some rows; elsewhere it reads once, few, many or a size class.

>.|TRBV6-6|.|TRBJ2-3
TGTGCCAGCAGTCCCTCAGGGGAAGCAGATACGCAGTATTTT
CASSPSGEADTQYF
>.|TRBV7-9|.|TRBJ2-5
TGTGCCAGCAGCCCTGGGGGCGCGAGCTCAAACCCCTACTTC
CASSPGGASSNPYF
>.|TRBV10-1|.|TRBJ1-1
TGCGCCAGCAGTGATGGGCCCCGTGGAGCTTTCTTT
CASSDGPRGAFF
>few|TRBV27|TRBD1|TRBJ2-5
TGTGCCAGCAGTCCACTGGACAGGTACCAAGAGACCCAGTACTTC
CASSPLDRYQETQYF
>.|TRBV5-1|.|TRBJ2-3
TGCGCCGGCAGCTTGGACGGCAGGGTAGGGGATACGCAGTATTTT
CAGSLDGRVGDTQYF
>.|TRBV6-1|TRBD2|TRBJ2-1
TGTGCCAGCAGTGAATCGCTAGCGGTTGAGAATGAGCAGTTCTTC
CASSESLAVENEQFF
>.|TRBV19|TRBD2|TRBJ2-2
TGTGCCAGTAGTATCACCAGCGGGGGGGCCTCCGGGGAGCTGTTTTTT
CASSITSGGASGELFF
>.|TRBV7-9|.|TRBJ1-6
TGTTCCAGCAGCTCAACCCCTTCGGTTAATAATTCACCCCTCCACTTT
CSSSSTPSVNNSPLHF
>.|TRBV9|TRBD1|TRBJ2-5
TGTGCCAGCAGCCTGGGAACAGGGGGCGCGTATGAGACCCAGTACTTC
CASSLGTGGAYETQYF
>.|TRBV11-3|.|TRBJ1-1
TGTGCCAGCAGCCGAGGCCTCGCCACTGAAGCTTTCTTT
CASSRGLATEAFF
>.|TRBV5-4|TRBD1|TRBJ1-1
TGTGCCAGCAGCTCTCCCGGGACAGGGTCCACTGAAGCTTTCTTT
CASSSPGTGSTEAFF
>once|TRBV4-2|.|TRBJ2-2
TGTGCCAGCAGCCAAGACCCCCTCAGCGGGGAGCTGTTTTTT
CASSQDPLSGELFF
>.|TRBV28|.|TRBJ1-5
TGTGCCAGCAGTTTAGGAGGAGGTTATCAGCCCCAGCATTTT
CASSLGGGYQPQHF
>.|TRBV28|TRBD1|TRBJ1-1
TGTGCCAGCAGGAGACAGGGTTTTACTGAAGCTTTCTTT
CASRRQGFTEAFF
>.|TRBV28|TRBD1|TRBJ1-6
TGTGCCAGCAGTCCTGGACAGGGGTATAATTCACCCCTCCACTTT
CASSPGQGYNSPLHF
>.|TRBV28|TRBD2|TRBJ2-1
TGTGCCAGCAGTTTAGAGGCTAGCGGGAGCTCCTACAATGAGCAGTTCTTC
CASSLEASGSSYNEQFF
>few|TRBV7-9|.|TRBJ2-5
.
CASSIQVSQETQYF
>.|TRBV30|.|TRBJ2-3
TGTGCCTGGAGTAGCCGGGCAGATACGCAGTATTTT
CAWSSRADTQYF
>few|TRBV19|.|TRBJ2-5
TGTGCCAGTTCCAACAGTCTCCAAGAGACCCAGTACTTC
CASSNSLQETQYF
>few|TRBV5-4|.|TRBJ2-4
TGTGCCAGCAGCTTGTCACAGCTTAAAAACATTCAGTACTTC
CASSLSQLKNIQYF
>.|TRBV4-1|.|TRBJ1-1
TGCGCCAGCAGCCACCTCTCGGGTAAGACTAAAGCTTTCTTT
CASSHLSGKTKAFF
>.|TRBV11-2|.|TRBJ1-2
TGTGCCAGCAGCTTAGGGGCCAGCTATGGCTACACCTTC
CASSLGASYGYTF
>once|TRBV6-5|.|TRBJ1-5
TGTGCCAGCAGGCCAGGCATGGGTCAGCCCCAGCATTTT
CASRPGMGQPQHF
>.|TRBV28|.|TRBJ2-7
TGTGCCAGCAGTCTGAGCTCCTACGAGCAGTACTTC
CASSLSSYEQYF
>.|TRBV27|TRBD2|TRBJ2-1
TGTGCCAGCAGTTTTGTAGGCGGGGGCTACAATGAGCAGTTCTTC
CASSFVGGGYNEQFF
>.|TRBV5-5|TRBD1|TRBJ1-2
TGTGCCAGCAGCTTTGGGACAGGCCTCTATGGCTACACCTTC
CASSFGTGLYGYTF
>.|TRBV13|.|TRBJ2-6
TGTGCCAGCACCCTGGCTGGGGCCAACGGCCTGACTTTC
CASTLAGANGLTF